These T cell receptor beta chains were read from a single sample in a study of T cell responses to AZD1222 COVID-19 vaccine. Assay used: immunoSEQ multiplex PCR; TCRdb lists only in-frame clones, some missing. Of about 100,000 clones listed, 70% to 90% were seen once; the top ten hold roughly 6.5%. The material sequenced was peripheral blood, taken on day 0 of AZD1222 vaccination. These receptors were collected from an adult in good health. Both conserved end residues are part of each CDR3. Each record gives: V gene, J gene, clone size, CDR3 protein. Clone size appears in some rows only: once, few, many, or a class for an expanded clone.

TRBV11-3	TRBJ2-1	-	CASSLAQGGSITYNEQFF
TRBV29-1	TRBJ2-7	many	CSVDGVEGAYEQYF
TRBV18	TRBJ2-5	-	CASSPRSGLKETQYF
TRBV27	TRBJ1-2	-	CASSLNGNYGYTF
TRBV3-1/TRBV3-2	TRBJ2-4	-	CASSQEGLAKNIQYF
TRBV10-1	TRBJ2-3	-	CASRNSGTGSDTQYF
TRBV4-3	TRBJ2-3	-	CASSQETGRHTDTQYF
TRBV2	TRBJ2-5	-	CASSEAVNQETQYF
TRBV6-6	TRBJ1-6	-	CASTNPMDREGSPLHF
TRBV11-2	TRBJ2-1	-	CASSNTTSGRRYNEQFF
TRBV5-1	TRBJ2-5	-	CASSPHLAETQYF
TRBV6-5	TRBJ1-1	few	CASSSKVERAEAFF
TRBV28	TRBJ2-1	-	CASSGTLSHEQFF
TRBV5-6	TRBJ2-7	-	CASSSETSVSYEQYF
TRBV24-1	TRBJ1-1	once	CATSDGQGPNTEAFF
TRBV30	TRBJ1-4	once	CAWSRGNSNEKLFF
TRBV27	TRBJ1-2	-	CASSLRVTSRGYTF
TRBV6-5	TRBJ1-2	-	CASTRGQWYGYTF